This is a list of T cell receptor beta chains from one sample in a study of blood T cell repertoires in COVID-19. The table came from immunoSEQ multiplex PCR; TCRdb's copy has only in-frame clones and leaves some out. The sample yields fewer than 35,000 clones, roughly 87% seen once. The sequenced sample was peripheral blood. Receptors were obtained from a man aged 45-65 years with active or convalescent COVID-19. Both conserved end residues are part of each CDR3. The order of the fields is V gene, J gene, CDR3 protein.

TRBV18	TRBJ2-1	CASSLSKKIVINEQFF
TRBV6-2/TRBV6-3	TRBJ1-2	CASSYRQGARYGYTF
TRBV28	TRBJ2-3	CASSGTGRPDTQYF
TRBV5-4	TRBJ2-7	CASSRDRHYEQYF
TRBV7-2	TRBJ2-1	CASSLRDRVGQFF
TRBV2	TRBJ2-7	CASSEGSRPYEQYF
TRBV11-2	TRBJ1-6	CASSLAPTGAFSPLHF
TRBV7-2	TRBJ1-2	CASSSWNRDGYTF
TRBV3-1/TRBV3-2	TRBJ2-5	CASRTSQETQYF
TRBV2	TRBJ1-4	CASSDTTTNEKLFF
TRBV4-1	TRBJ2-4	CASSQGPLAGGEGNIQYF
TRBV4-2	TRBJ2-5	CASSRGLAGQETQYF
TRBV6-5	TRBJ1-4	CASSVGQAFEKLFF
TRBV10-2	TRBJ2-5	CASSGLDRVLQTQYF
TRBV27	TRBJ1-4	CASSLLGGSNEKLFF